The 14 T cell receptor beta chains listed next were all sequenced from one sample in a study of shared clonotypes between healthy human individuals. Assay used: immunoSEQ multiplex PCR; TCRdb lists only in-frame clones, some missing. The sample contains roughly 2.5 million clones, over 85% of which appear only once. The sample taken for sequencing was naive CD4+ T cells sorted from blood. This sample's subset: CD45RA+ positively selected. Source of these receptors: a man younger than 30 in good health.

This CDR3 reads CASSLGEGASYGYTF. CDR3 sequence (DNA): TGTGCCAGCAGCTTAGGGGAAGGGGCGTCCTATGGCTACACCTTC. The gene calls are TRBV11-2 and TRBJ1-2; D perhaps matches TRBD1 (5 bases). The CDR3 runs to 15 residues. Deletions cut 1 base from V and 4 bases from J, with 13 bases between. Germline loops: CDR1 SGHAT, CDR2 FQNNGV. Supplemented by reference TRBV11-2 and TRBJ1-2, the full variable domain reads EAGVAQSPRYKIIEKRQSVAFWCNPISGHATLYWYQQILGQGPKLLIQFQNNGVVDDSQLPKDRFSAERLKGVDSTLKIQPAKLEDSAVYLCASSLGEGASYGYTFGSGTRLTVV.

J is TRBJ2-1 and V is TRBV5-5; TRBD1 agrees at 9 bases. This CDR3 has 15 amino acids. The junction had 0 bases not matched to a gene; V was cut back by 0 bases and J by 2 bases. The germline CDR1 and CDR2 sequences are SGHKS and YYEKEE (reference sequence). CDR3 region: CASSLGQGAYNEQFF. CDR3 in DNA: TGTGCCAGCAGCTTGGGACAGGGGGCCTACAATGAGCAGTTCTTC.

The gene calls are TRBV15 and TRBJ2-5; tentative D call: TRBD2 (6 bases). V lost 3 bases to trimming and J lost 3 bases, with 14 bases between them. The CDR3 is 15 amino acids. Germline V gives CDR1 LNHNV, CDR2 YYDKDF (reference sequence). The chain's CDR3 is CATSSRGRSEETQYF. The CDR3, as DNA: TGTGCCACCAGCAGCCGGGGGAGATCGGAAGAGACCCAGTACTTC. Full variable domain (outside the CDR3, taken from reference TRBV15 and TRBJ2-5): DAMVIQNPRYQVTQFGKPVTLSCSQTLNHNVMYWYQQKSSQAPKLLFHYYDKDFNNEADTPDNFQSRRPNTSFCFLDIRSPGLGDTAMYLCATSSRGRSEETQYFGPGTRLLVL.

As to this clone: Other nucleotide sequences from this sample produce the same CDR3. The chain carries TRBV6-5 and TRBJ2-7; D is unclear. The CDR3 is 13 amino acids. Trimming shortened V by 4 bases and J by 1 base, and 8 bases separated the two germline ends. From germline, CDR1 is MNHEY and CDR2 SVGAGI. This CDR3 is CASSFGSSYEQYF. DNA of the CDR3: TGTGCCAGCAGTTTTGGCAGTTCCTACGAGCAGTACTTC.

The rearrangement links TRBV29-1 to TRBJ2-3; weak D call: TRBD2 (6 bases). Germline CDR1 is SQVTM and CDR2 is ANQGSEA. The CDR3 is 14 residues long. CDR3 in DNA: TGCAGTACTTCCGGATCGGGAGTTACAGATACGCAGTATTTT. This encodes CSTSGSGVTDTQYF.

This clone was recorded only once. The chain is built from TRBV7-6 and TRBJ1-3, with no clear D. Germline CDR1 and CDR2: SGHVS and FNYEAQ. The CDR3 is 13 residues long. Trimming left V 5 bases short and J 5 bases short, with 10 bases between. In DNA form, the CDR3 reads TGTGCCAGCAGCCCTCTGGGCAGAAACACCATATATTTT. Protein sequence: CASSPLGRNTIYF.

V and J are TRBV7-2 and TRBJ2-1; 9 bases are shared with TRBD1. This CDR3 has 15 amino acids. Losses at the gene ends were 6 bases for V and 6 bases for J; bases not matched to a gene: 9. Germline V CDR1 and CDR2: SGHTA, FQGNSA. Written as DNA, the CDR3 is TGTGCCAGCAGTCCCCCGGGACAGGGATTCAATGAGCAGTTCTTC. As protein: CASSPPGQGFNEQFF. Supplemented by reference TRBV7-2 and TRBJ2-1, the full variable domain reads GAGVSQSPSNKVTEKGKDVELRCDPISGHTALYWYRQSLGQGLEFLIYFQGNSAPDKSGLPSDRFSAERTGGSVSTLTIQRTQQEDSAVYLCASSPPGQGFNEQFFGPGTRLTVL.

The chain combines TRBV18 with TRBJ1-1, with D unresolved. This CDR3 contains 14 residues. The V end lost 3 bases, the J end lost 3 bases, and 11 bases lay between the germline ends. Looked up from germline, CDR1 is KGHSH and CDR2 is LQKENI. Written as DNA, the CDR3 is TGTGCCAGCTCACCGGTATGGGAAGACACTGAAGCTTTCTTT. Protein product: CASSPVWEDTEAFF.

The chain combines TRBV7-9 with TRBJ2-3; tentatively, D is TRBD1 or TRBD2 (5 bases each). This CDR3 region has 16 residues. The V and J ends lost 3 bases and 3 bases respectively, with 16 bases between them. Germline V CDR1 and CDR2: SEHNR, FQNEAQ (reference sequence). The CDR3 DNA sequence: TGTGCCAGCAGCTTTCAGGGACCTGTGAGGACAGATACGCAGTATTTT. This sequence encodes CASSFQGPVRTDTQYF.

The chain carries TRBV30 and TRBJ1-5, with D maybe TRBD1 (6 bases). This CDR3 is 16 amino acids long. The V end lost 3 bases, the J end lost 1 base, and 16 bases lay between the germline ends. The germline CDR1 and CDR2 sequences are GTSNPN and SVGIG (reference sequence). The DNA of the CDR3 is TGTGCCTGGAGCCCGCGGGGGCTAGTAAGCAATCAGCCCCAGCATTTT. It is translated as CAWSPRGLVSNQPQHF.

V gene TRBV18 combines with J gene TRBJ2-7; D is perhaps TRBD2 (5 bases). Germline-derived CDR1 and CDR2 are KGHSH and LQKENI. V was trimmed by 2 bases and J by 7 bases, leaving 12 bases between them. The CDR3 consists of 13 residues. CDR3 loop: CASSPEGRREQYF. DNA for the CDR3: TGTGCCAGCTCACCAGAAGGTCGGAGGGAGCAGTACTTC.

This sequence joins TRBV4-1 and TRBJ2-7; D ambiguous. This CDR3 spans 14 amino acids. V was cut by 3 bases and J by 0 bases, with 9 bases left in between. CDR1 MGHRA and CDR2 YSYEKL come from the germline V gene. Here the CDR3 DNA reads TGCGCCAGCAGCCAGGGTTATTACTCCTACGAGCAGTACTTC. It specifies CASSQGYYSYEQYF.

The chain is built from TRBV6-5 and TRBJ1-1; no reliable D call. The CDR3 has 13 amino acids. V shed 6 bases and J shed 2 bases, with 10 bases lying between them. Germline CDR1 reads MNHEY; CDR2 reads SVGAGI. The CDR3 DNA is TGTGCCAGCAGCAACCCAACCAACACTGAAGCTTTCTTT. Translated: CASSNPTNTEAFF.

The J gene is TRBJ2-3, the V gene TRBV5-1, with 7 bases aligning to TRBD2. The length of the CDR3 is 15 residues. V lost 2 bases to trimming and J lost 3 bases; unmatched junction nucleotides: 6. Germline CDR1 and CDR2: SGHRS and YFSETQ. The CDR3 is CASSLRTSRTDTQYF. The CDR3 region has the DNA TGCGCCAGCAGCTTAAGGACTAGTAGGACAGATACGCAGTATTTT.